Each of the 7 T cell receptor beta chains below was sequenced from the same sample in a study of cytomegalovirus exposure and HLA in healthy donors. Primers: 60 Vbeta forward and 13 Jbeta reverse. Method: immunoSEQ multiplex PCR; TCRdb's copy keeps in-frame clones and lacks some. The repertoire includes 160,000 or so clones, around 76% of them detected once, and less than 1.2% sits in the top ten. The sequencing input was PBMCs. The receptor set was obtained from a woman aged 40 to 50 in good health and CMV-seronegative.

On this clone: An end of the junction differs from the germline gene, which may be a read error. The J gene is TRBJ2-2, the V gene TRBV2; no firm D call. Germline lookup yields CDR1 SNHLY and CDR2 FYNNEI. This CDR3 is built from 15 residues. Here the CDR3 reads CASRDDSPPTGELFF. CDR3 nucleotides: TGTGCCAGCCGTGATGATAGTCCTCCGACCGGGGAGCTGTTTTTT.

The CDR3 DNA sequence: TGCGCCAGCAGCCCGGACAGGGGGAATGAAAAACTGTTTTTT. Its translation is CASSPDRGNEKLFF. The gene calls are TRBV5-1 and TRBJ1-4; 10 bases line up with TRBD1. V lost 4 bases to trimming and J lost 5 bases; unmatched junction nucleotides: 2. The CDR3 runs 14 residues. Germline CDR1 reads SGHRS; CDR2 reads YFSETQ.

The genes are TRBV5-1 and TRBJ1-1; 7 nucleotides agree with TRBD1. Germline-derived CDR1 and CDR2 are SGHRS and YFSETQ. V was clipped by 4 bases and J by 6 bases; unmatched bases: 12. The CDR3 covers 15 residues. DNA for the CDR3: TGCGCCAGCAGCCAAGGACAGGCAAAGAGGGCTGAAGCTTTCTTT. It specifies CASSQGQAKRAEAFF.

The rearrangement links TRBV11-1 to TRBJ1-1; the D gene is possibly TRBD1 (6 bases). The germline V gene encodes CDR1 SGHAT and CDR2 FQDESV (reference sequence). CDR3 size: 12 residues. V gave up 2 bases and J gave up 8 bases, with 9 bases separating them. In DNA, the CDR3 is TGTGCCAGCAGCTTACGCGACAGGGAAGCTTTCTTT. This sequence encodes CASSLRDREAFF. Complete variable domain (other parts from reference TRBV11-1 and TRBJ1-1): EAEVAQSPRYKITEKSQAVAFWCDPISGHATLYWYRQILGQGPELLVQFQDESVVDDSQLPKDRFSAERLKGVDSTLKIQPAELGDSAMYLCASSLRDREAFFGQGTRLTVV.

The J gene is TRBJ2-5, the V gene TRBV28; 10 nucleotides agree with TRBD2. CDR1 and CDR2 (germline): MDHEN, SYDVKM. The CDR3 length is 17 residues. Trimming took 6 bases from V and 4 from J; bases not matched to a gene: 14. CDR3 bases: TGTGCCAGCAGAACTAGCGGGACGGGAAGGGGGGGAGAGACCCAGTACTTC. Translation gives CASRTSGTGRGGETQYF.

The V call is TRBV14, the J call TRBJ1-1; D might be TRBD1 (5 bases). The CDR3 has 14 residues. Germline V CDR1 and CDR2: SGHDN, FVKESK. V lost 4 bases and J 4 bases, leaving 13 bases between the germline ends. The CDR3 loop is CASSLQPGGTEAFF. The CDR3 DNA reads TGTGCCAGCAGCCTGCAACCCGGGGGCACTGAAGCTTTCTTT.

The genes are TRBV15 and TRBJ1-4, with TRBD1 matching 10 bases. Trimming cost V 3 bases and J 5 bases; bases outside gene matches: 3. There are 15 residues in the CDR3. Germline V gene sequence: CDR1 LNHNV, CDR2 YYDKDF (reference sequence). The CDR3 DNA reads TGTGCCACCAGCAGGCCGGGACAGGGGAATGAAAAACTGTTTTTT. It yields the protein CATSRPGQGNEKLFF. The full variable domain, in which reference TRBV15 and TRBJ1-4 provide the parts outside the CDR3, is DAMVIQNPRYQVTQFGKPVTLSCSQTLNHNVMYWYQQKSSQAPKLLFHYYDKDFNNEADTPDNFQSRRPNTSFCFLDIRSPGLGDTAMYLCATSRPGQGNEKLFFGSGTQLSVL.